Listed below are T cell receptor beta chains from one sample, sequenced in a study of shared clonotypes between healthy human individuals. Data came from immunoSEQ multiplex PCR; TCRdb stores just in-frame clones and leaves some out. The data show 450,000 to 550,000 clones, 70% to 80% seen once. The sequenced sample consisted of PBMCs. The receptor set was obtained from a woman in her 40s in good health. Some clones in this sample may be carry-over from other donors' samples. CDR3s include the opening cysteine and the closing phenylalanine or tryptophan. A D gene is named only where the DNA matches it firmly. Clone size appears in some rows only: once, few, many, or a class for an expanded clone.

J gene: TRBJ2-7; V gene: TRBV29-1; clone size: NA; D gene: TRBD1; CDR3 protein: CSVSSGTGALYEQYF; CDR3 DNA: TGCAGCGTCAGCTCCGGGACAGGGGCCCTTTACGAGCAGTACTTC
J gene: TRBJ2-7; V gene: TRBV7-9; clone size: NA; D gene: TRBD1; CDR3 protein: CASSFMGQGAPQQYF; CDR3 DNA: TGTGCCAGCAGCTTTATGGGACAGGGTGCGCCCCAGCAGTACTTC
J gene: TRBJ2-2; V gene: TRBV5-6; clone size: NA; D gene: NA; CDR3 protein: CASSFDRLTGELFF; CDR3 DNA: TGTGCCAGCAGCTTCGATCGACTCACCGGGGAGCTGTTTTTT
J gene: TRBJ2-2; V gene: TRBV10-3; clone size: NA; D gene: NA; CDR3 protein: CAISESTPSDTGELFF; CDR3 DNA: TGTGCCATCAGTGAGTCGACGCCTTCCGACACCGGGGAGCTGTTTTTT
J gene: TRBJ2-2; V gene: TRBV4-2; clone size: few; D gene: TRBD2; CDR3 protein: CASSQGSGLALNTGELFF; CDR3 DNA: TGTGCCAGCAGCCAGGGGTCGGGACTAGCTTTGAACACCGGGGAGCTGTTTTTT
J gene: TRBJ1-1; V gene: TRBV7-8; clone size: NA; D gene: NA; CDR3 protein: CASRNREDTEAFF; CDR3 DNA: TGTGCCAGCCGCAATCGGGAGGACACTGAAGCTTTCTTT
J gene: TRBJ2-2; V gene: TRBV2; clone size: NA; D gene: TRBD1; CDR3 protein: CASSQQGTGELFF; CDR3 DNA: TGTGCCAGCAGCCAACAGGGGACCGGGGAGCTGTTTTTT
J gene: TRBJ2-3; V gene: TRBV7-2; clone size: NA; D gene: NA; CDR3 protein: CASSLFADTQYF; CDR3 DNA: TGTGCCAGCAGCTTATTCGCAGATACGCAGTATTTT
J gene: TRBJ1-1; V gene: TRBV7-9; clone size: many; D gene: NA; CDR3 protein: CASSPGGGREAFF; CDR3 DNA: TGTGCCAGCAGCCCTGGGGGGGGGCGGGAAGCTTTCTTT
J gene: TRBJ1-1; V gene: TRBV11-3; clone size: NA; D gene: TRBD1; CDR3 protein: CASSPGTGAPANTEAFF; CDR3 DNA: TGTGCCAGCAGCCCCGGGACAGGGGCACCGGCGAACACTGAAGCTTTCTTT
J gene: TRBJ1-1; V gene: TRBV11-2; clone size: NA; D gene: TRBD1; CDR3 protein: CASSPGQSNTEAFF; CDR3 DNA: TGTGCCAGCAGCCCGGGACAGTCAAACACTGAAGCTTTCTTT
J gene: TRBJ2-1; V gene: TRBV9; clone size: NA; D gene: NA; CDR3 protein: CASSVATYNEQFF; CDR3 DNA: TGTGCCAGCAGCGTAGCTACATACAATGAGCAGTTCTTC
J gene: TRBJ2-7; V gene: TRBV5-1; clone size: NA; D gene: TRBD2; CDR3 protein: CASSPKTSVNSYEQYF; CDR3 DNA: TGCGCCAGCAGCCCGAAGACTAGCGTCAACTCCTACGAGCAGTACTTC
J gene: TRBJ2-2; V gene: TRBV6-1; clone size: NA; D gene: NA; CDR3 protein: CASSVGAGRNTGELFF; CDR3 DNA: TGTGCCAGCAGTGTAGGAGCGGGTAGGAACACCGGGGAGCTGTTTTTT
J gene: TRBJ2-3; V gene: TRBV7-3; clone size: NA; D gene: TRBD2; CDR3 protein: CASSLDPAGNTDTQYF; CDR3 DNA: TGTGCCAGCAGCTTAGATCCAGCGGGGAATACAGATACGCAGTATTTT
J gene: TRBJ1-2; V gene: TRBV28; clone size: few; D gene: TRBD1; CDR3 protein: CASSRARDRVYGYTF; CDR3 DNA: TGTGCCAGCAGCCGGGCCCGGGACAGGGTCTATGGCTACACCTTC
J gene: TRBJ2-3; V gene: TRBV6-6; clone size: NA; D gene: NA; CDR3 protein: CASSPRGDGTQYF; CDR3 DNA: TGTGCCAGCAGCCCCAGGGGGGACGGTACGCAGTATTTT
J gene: TRBJ2-5; V gene: TRBV12-5; clone size: NA; D gene: NA; CDR3 protein: CASGQGYQETQYF; CDR3 DNA: TGTGCTAGTGGACAGGGATACCAAGAGACCCAGTACTTC
J gene: TRBJ2-7; V gene: TRBV2; clone size: NA; D gene: NA; CDR3 protein: CASSESVPRPSSYEQYF; CDR3 DNA: TGTGCCAGCAGTGAATCGGTTCCCCGACCGAGCTCCTACGAGCAGTACTTC
J gene: TRBJ2-7; V gene: TRBV9; clone size: NA; D gene: NA; CDR3 protein: CASSPGGAHEQYF; CDR3 DNA: TGTGCCAGCAGCCCAGGGGGGGCCCACGAGCAGTACTTC
J gene: TRBJ2-3; V gene: TRBV27; clone size: few; D gene: NA; CDR3 protein: CASNRDGHTDTQYF; CDR3 DNA: TGTGCCAGCAACCGGGACGGACACACAGATACGCAGTATTTT
J gene: TRBJ2-3; V gene: TRBV15; clone size: NA; D gene: NA; CDR3 protein: CATSRGTAYGATQYF; CDR3 DNA: TGTGCCACCAGCAGAGGGACAGCATATGGGGCTACGCAGTATTTT
J gene: TRBJ2-3; V gene: TRBV9; clone size: once; D gene: NA; CDR3 protein: CASSPSAQATDTQYF; CDR3 DNA: TGTGCCAGCAGCCCTAGCGCTCAAGCCACAGATACGCAGTATTTT
J gene: TRBJ1-2; V gene: TRBV6-1; clone size: NA; D gene: NA; CDR3 protein: CASMLTSSQGYTF; CDR3 DNA: TGTGCCAGCATGCTTACCTCCTCGCAAGGCTACACCTTC
J gene: TRBJ1-3; V gene: TRBV6-6; clone size: NA; D gene: NA; CDR3 protein: CASSYTRGSEDTIYF; CDR3 DNA: TGTGCCAGCAGTTACACAAGGGGGTCAGAAGACACCATATATTTT
J gene: TRBJ2-2; V gene: TRBV2; clone size: NA; D gene: NA; CDR3 protein: CASTQERGTGELFF; CDR3 DNA: TGTGCCAGCACCCAGGAGAGGGGCACCGGGGAGCTGTTTTTT
J gene: TRBJ2-2; V gene: TRBV25-1; clone size: NA; D gene: TRBD1; CDR3 protein: CASGDRMNTGELFF; CDR3 DNA: TGTGCCAGCGGGGACAGGATGAACACCGGGGAGCTGTTTTTT
J gene: TRBJ2-1; V gene: TRBV7-3; clone size: once; D gene: TRBD1; CDR3 protein: CASSPGTGYNEQFF; CDR3 DNA: TGTGCCAGCAGCCCCGGGACAGGGTACAATGAGCAGTTCTTC
J gene: TRBJ2-1; V gene: TRBV5-1; clone size: NA; D gene: TRBD2; CDR3 protein: CASSPTGTSGGNEQFF; CDR3 DNA: TGCGCCAGCAGCCCGACCGGGACTAGCGGGGGCAATGAGCAGTTCTTC
J gene: TRBJ1-2; V gene: TRBV28; clone size: NA; D gene: NA; CDR3 protein: CASSLGGNYGYTF; CDR3 DNA: TGTGCCAGCAGTTTGGGCGGTAACTATGGCTACACCTTC
J gene: TRBJ2-3; V gene: TRBV5-5; clone size: NA; D gene: NA; CDR3 protein: CASSLDTSTDTQYF; CDR3 DNA: TGTGCCAGCAGCTTGGACACTAGCACAGATACGCAGTATTTT
J gene: TRBJ2-7; V gene: TRBV7-2; clone size: NA; D gene: TRBD2; CDR3 protein: CASSERGQSSYEQYF; CDR3 DNA: TGTGCCAGCAGCGAGCGGGGCCAAAGCTCCTACGAGCAGTACTTC
J gene: TRBJ2-1; V gene: TRBV28; clone size: NA; D gene: TRBD1; CDR3 protein: CASSFRQGWINEQFF; CDR3 DNA: TGTGCCAGCAGTTTCAGACAGGGTTGGATCAATGAGCAGTTCTTC
J gene: TRBJ1-5; V gene: TRBV29-1; clone size: NA; D gene: TRBD1; CDR3 protein: CSVARQGNQPQHF; CDR3 DNA: TGCAGCGTAGCACGACAGGGAAATCAGCCCCAGCATTTT
J gene: TRBJ2-1; V gene: TRBV7-3; clone size: NA; D gene: NA; CDR3 protein: CASKRDPGDNEQFF; CDR3 DNA: TGTGCCAGCAAACGGGACCCGGGGGACAATGAGCAGTTCTTC
J gene: TRBJ2-5; V gene: TRBV5-1; clone size: NA; D gene: NA; CDR3 protein: CASSLIPPGQETQYF; CDR3 DNA: TGCGCCAGCAGCTTGATCCCACCCGGCCAAGAGACCCAGTACTTC
J gene: TRBJ1-2; V gene: TRBV11-2; clone size: NA; D gene: NA; CDR3 protein: CASSPGVHYGYTF; CDR3 DNA: TGTGCCAGCAGCCCCGGGGTTCACTATGGCTACACCTTC
J gene: TRBJ1-2; V gene: TRBV28; clone size: NA; D gene: NA; CDR3 protein: CASSHLGNNYGYTF; CDR3 DNA: TGTGCCAGCAGTCACCTGGGCAATAACTATGGCTACACCTTC
J gene: TRBJ2-4; V gene: TRBV16; clone size: NA; D gene: TRBD1; CDR3 protein: CASSLQGAVGNIQYF; CDR3 DNA: TGTGCCAGCAGCCTCCAGGGGGCCGTGGGAAACATTCAGTACTTC
J gene: TRBJ1-2; V gene: TRBV2; clone size: NA; D gene: NA; CDR3 protein: CASSEARGLDGYTF; CDR3 DNA: TGTGCCAGCAGTGAAGCGCGGGGATTAGATGGCTACACCTTC
J gene: TRBJ1-1; V gene: TRBV28; clone size: many; D gene: NA; CDR3 protein: CASSLLDTEAFF; CDR3 DNA: TGTGCCAGCAGTTTATTGGACACTGAAGCTTTCTTT
J gene: TRBJ2-6; V gene: TRBV6-1; clone size: NA; D gene: NA; CDR3 protein: CATRRPSGANVLTF; CDR3 DNA: TGTGCCACCCGACGGCCCTCTGGGGCCAACGTCCTGACTTTC
J gene: TRBJ2-1; V gene: TRBV7-9; clone size: few; D gene: NA; CDR3 protein: CASSRAGSSYNEQFF; CDR3 DNA: TGTGCCAGCAGCCGGGCGGGGAGCTCCTACAATGAGCAGTTCTTC
J gene: TRBJ2-5; V gene: TRBV28; clone size: NA; D gene: NA; CDR3 protein: CASSLYAGETQYF; CDR3 DNA: TGTGCCAGCAGTTTATATGCAGGAGAGACCCAGTACTTC
J gene: TRBJ2-3; V gene: TRBV7-9; clone size: NA; D gene: NA; CDR3 protein: CASSPRTRVSTDTQYF; CDR3 DNA: TGTGCCAGCAGCCCCCGGACACGAGTTAGCACAGATACGCAGTATTTT
J gene: TRBJ2-7; V gene: TRBV11-2; clone size: NA; D gene: TRBD1; CDR3 protein: CASSPNRGEQYF; CDR3 DNA: TGTGCCAGCAGCCCCAACAGGGGCGAGCAGTACTTC
J gene: TRBJ2-3; V gene: TRBV6-6; clone size: NA; D gene: NA; CDR3 protein: CASSFGVGGTDTQYF; CDR3 DNA: TGTGCCAGCAGTTTCGGAGTAGGAGGCACAGATACGCAGTATTTT
J gene: TRBJ1-5; V gene: TRBV4-3; clone size: NA; D gene: NA; CDR3 protein: CASSQPPGRKYQPQHF; CDR3 DNA: TGCGCCAGCAGCCAACCCCCGGGACGGAAGTATCAGCCCCAGCATTTT
J gene: TRBJ1-3; V gene: TRBV4-1; clone size: once; D gene: NA; CDR3 protein: CASSQGAARSNTIYF; CDR3 DNA: TGCGCCAGCAGCCAAGGGGCGGCAAGGTCTAACACCATATATTTT